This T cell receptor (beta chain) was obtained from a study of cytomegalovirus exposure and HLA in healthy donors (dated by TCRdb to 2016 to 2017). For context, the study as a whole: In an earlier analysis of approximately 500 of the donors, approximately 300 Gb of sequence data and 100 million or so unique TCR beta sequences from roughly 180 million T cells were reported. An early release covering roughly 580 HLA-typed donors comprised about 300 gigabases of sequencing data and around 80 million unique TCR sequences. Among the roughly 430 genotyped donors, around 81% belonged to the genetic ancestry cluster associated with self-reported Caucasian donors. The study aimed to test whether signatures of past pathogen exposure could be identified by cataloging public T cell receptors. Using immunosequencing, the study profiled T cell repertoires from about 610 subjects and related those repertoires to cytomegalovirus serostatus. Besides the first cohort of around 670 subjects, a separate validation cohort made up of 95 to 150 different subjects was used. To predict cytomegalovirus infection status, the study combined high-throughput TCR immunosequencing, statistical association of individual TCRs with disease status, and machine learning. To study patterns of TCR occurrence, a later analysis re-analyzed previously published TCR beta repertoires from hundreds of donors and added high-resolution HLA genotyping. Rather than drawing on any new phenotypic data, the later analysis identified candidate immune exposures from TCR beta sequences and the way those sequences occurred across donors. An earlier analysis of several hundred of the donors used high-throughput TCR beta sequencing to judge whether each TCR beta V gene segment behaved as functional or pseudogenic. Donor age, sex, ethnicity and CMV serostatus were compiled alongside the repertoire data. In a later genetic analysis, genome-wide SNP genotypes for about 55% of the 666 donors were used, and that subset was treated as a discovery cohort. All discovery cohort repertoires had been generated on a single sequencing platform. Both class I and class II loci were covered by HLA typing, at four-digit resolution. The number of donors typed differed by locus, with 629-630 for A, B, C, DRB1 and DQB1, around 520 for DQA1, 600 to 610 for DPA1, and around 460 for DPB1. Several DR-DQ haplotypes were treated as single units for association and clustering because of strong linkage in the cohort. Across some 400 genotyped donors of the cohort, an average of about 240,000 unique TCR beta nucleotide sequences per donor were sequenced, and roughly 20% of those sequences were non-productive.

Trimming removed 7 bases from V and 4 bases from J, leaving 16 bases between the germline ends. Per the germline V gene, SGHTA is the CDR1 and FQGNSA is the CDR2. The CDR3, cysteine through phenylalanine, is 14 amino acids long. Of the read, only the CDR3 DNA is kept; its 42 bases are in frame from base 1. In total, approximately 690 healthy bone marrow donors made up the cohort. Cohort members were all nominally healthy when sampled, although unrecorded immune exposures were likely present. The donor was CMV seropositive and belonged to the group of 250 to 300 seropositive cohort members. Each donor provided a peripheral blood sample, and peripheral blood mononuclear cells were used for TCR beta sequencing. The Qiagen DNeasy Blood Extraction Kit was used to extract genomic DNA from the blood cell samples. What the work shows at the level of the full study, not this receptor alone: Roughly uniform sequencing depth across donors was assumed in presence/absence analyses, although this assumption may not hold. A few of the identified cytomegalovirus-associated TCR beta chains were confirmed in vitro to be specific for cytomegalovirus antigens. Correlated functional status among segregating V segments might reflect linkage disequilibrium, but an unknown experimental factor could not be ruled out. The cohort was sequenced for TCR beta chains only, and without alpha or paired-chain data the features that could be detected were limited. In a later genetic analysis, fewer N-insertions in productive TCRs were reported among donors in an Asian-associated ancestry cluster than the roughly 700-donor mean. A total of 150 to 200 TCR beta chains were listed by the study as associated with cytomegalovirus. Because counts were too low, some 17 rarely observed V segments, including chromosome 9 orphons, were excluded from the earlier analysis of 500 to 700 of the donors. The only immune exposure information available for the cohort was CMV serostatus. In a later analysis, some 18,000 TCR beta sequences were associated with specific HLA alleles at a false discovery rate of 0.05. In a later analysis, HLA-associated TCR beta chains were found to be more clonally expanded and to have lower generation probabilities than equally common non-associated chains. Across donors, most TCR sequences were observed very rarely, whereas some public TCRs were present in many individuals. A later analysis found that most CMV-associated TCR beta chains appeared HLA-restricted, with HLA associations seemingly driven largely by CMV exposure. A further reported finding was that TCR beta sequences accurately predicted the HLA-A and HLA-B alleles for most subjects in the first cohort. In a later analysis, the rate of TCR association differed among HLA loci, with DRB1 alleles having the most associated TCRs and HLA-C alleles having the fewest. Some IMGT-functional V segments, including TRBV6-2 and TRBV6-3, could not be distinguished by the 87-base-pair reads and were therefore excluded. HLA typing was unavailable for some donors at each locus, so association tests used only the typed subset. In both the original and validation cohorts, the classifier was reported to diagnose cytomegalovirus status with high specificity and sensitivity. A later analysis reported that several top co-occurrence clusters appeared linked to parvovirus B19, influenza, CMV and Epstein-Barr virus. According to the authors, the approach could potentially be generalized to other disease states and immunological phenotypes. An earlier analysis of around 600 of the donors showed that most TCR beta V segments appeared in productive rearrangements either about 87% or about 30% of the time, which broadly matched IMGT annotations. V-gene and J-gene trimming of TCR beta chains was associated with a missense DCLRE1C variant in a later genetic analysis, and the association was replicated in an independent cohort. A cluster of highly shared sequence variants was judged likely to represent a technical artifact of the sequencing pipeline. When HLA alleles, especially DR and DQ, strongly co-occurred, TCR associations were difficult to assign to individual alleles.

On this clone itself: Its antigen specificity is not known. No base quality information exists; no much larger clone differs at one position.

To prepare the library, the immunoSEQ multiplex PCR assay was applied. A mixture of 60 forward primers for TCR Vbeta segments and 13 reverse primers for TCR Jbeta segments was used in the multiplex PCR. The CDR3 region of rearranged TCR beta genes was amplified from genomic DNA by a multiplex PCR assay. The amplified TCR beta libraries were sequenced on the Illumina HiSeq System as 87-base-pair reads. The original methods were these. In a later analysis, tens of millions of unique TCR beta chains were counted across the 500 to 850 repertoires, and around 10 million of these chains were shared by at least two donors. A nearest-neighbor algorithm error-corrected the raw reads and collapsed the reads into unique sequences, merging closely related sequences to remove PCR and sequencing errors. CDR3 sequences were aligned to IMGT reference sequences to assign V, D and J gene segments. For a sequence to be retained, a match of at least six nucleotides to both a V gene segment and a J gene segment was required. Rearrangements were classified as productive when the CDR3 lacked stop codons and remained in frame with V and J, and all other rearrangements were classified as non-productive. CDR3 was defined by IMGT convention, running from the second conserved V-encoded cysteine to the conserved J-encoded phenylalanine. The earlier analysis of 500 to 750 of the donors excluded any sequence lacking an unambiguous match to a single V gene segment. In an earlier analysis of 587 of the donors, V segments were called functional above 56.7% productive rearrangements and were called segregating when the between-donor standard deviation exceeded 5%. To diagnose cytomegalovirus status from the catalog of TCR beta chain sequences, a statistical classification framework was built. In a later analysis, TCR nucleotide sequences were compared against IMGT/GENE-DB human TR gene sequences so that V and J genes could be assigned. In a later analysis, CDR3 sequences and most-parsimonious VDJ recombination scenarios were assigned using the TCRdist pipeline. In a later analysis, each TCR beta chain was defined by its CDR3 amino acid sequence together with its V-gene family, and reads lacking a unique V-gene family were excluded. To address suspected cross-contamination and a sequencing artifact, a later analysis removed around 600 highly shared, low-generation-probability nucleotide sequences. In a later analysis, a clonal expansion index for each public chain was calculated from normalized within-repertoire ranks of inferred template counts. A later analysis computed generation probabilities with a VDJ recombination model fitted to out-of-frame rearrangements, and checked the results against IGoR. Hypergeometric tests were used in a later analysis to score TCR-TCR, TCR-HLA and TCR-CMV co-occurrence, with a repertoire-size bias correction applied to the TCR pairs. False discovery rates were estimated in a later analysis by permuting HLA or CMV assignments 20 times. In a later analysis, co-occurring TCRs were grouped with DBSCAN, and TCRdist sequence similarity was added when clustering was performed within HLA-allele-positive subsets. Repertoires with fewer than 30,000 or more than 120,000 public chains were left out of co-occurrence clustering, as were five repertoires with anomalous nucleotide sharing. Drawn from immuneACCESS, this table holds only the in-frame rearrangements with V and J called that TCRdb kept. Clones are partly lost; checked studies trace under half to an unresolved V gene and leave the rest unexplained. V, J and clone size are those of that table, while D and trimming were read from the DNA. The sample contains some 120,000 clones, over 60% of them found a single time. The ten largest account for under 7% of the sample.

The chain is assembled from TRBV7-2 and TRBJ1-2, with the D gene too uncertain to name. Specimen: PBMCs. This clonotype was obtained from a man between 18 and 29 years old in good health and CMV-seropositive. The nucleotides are TGTGCCAGCACCCTTAGACACCAATTCTATGGCTACACCTTC. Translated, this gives CASTLRHQFYGYTF.